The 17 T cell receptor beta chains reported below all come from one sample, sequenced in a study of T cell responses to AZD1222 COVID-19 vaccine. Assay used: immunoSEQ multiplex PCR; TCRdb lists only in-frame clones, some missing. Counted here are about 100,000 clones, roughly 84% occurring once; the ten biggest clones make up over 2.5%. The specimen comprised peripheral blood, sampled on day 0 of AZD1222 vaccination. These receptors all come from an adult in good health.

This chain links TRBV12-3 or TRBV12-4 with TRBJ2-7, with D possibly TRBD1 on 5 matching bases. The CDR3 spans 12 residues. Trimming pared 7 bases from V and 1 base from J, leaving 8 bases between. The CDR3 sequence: CASMTDSYEQYF. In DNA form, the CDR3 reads TGTGCCAGCATGACAGATTCCTACGAGCAGTACTTC.

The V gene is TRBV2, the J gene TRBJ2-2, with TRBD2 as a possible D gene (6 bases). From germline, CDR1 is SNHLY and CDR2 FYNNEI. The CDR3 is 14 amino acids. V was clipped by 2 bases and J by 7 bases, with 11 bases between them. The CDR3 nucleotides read TGTGCCAGCAGTGAACTGGGGGGAGACGGGGAGCTGTTTTTT. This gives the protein CASSELGGDGELFF.

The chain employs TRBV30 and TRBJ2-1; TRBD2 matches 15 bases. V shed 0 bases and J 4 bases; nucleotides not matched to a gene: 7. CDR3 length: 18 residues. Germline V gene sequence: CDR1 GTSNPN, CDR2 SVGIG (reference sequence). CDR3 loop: CAWSVGLAGGAFYNEQFF. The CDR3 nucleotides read TGTGCCTGGAGTGTAGGACTAGCGGGGGGGGCATTTTACAATGAGCAGTTCTTC. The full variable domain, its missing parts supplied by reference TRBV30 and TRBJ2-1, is SQTIHQWPATLVQPVGSPLSLECTVEGTSNPNLYWYRQAAGRGLQLLFYSVGIGQISSEVPQNLSASRPQDRQFILSSKKLLLSDSGFYLCAWSVGLAGGAFYNEQFFGPGTRLTVL.

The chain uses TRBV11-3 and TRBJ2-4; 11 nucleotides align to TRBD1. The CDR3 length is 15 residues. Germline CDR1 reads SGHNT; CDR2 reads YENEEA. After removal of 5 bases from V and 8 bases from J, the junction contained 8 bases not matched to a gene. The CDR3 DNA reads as TGTGCCAGCAGCACTTGGGACAGGGGGGGAGACATTCAGTACTTC. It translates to CASSTWDRGGDIQYF.

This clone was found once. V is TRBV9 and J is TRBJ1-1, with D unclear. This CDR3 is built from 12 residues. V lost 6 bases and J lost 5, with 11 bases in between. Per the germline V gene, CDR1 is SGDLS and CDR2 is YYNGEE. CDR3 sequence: CASTPLGTEAFF. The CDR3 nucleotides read TGTGCCAGCACCCCCCTCGGAACTGAAGCTTTCTTT.

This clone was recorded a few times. The CDR3 DNA is TGTGCCAGCAGCCCCGGCGTGGGGGAGAGAAACATTCAGTACTTC. Residues: CASSPGVGERNIQYF. The chain couples TRBV7-9 to TRBJ2-4; D is perhaps TRBD1 or TRBD2 (5 bases each). The CDR3 sequence is 15 residues long. Trimming shortened V by 5 bases and J by 6 bases, and 17 bases separated the two germline ends. The germline V gene encodes CDR1 SEHNR and CDR2 FQNEAQ (reference sequence).

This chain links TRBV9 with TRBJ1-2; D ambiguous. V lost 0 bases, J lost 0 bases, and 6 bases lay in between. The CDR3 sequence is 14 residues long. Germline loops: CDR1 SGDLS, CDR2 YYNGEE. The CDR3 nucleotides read TGTGCCAGCAGCGTAGTGGCTCCTAACTATGGCTACACCTTC. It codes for CASSVVAPNYGYTF.

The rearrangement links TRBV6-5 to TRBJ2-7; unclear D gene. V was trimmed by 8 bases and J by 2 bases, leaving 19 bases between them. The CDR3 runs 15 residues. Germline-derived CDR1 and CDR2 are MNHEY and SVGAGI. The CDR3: CASVKAPRATYEQYF. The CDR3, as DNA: TGTGCCAGCGTTAAAGCCCCTCGGGCGACCTACGAGCAGTACTTC.

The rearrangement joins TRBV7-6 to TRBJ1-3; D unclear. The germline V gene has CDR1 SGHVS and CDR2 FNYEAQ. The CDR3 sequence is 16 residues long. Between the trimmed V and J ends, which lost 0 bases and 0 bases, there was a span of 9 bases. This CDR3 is CASSLAPPSSGNTIYF. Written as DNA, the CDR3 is TGTGCCAGCAGCTTAGCGCCCCCGAGCTCTGGAAACACCATATATTTT.

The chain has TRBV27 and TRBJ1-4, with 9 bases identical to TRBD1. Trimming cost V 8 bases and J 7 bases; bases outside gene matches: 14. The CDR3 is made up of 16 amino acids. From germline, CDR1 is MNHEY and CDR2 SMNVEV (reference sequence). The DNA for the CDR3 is TGTGCCAGCCGACCCTCCGGGACAGGGAAGGGTGAAAAACTGTTTTTT. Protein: CASRPSGTGKGEKLFF.

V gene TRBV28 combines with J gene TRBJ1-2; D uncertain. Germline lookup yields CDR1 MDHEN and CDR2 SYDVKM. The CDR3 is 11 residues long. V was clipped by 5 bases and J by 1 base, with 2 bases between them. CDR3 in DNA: TGTGCCAGCAGTATTAACTATGGCTACACCTTC. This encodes CASSINYGYTF.

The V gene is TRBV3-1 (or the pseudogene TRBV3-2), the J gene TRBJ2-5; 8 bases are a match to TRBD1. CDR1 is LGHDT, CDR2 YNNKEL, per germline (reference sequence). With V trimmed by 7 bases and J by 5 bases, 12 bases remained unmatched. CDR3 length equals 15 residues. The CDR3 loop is CASTPTRQGRETQYF. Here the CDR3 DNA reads TGTGCCAGCACCCCCACCCGACAGGGGCGGGAGACCCAGTACTTC.

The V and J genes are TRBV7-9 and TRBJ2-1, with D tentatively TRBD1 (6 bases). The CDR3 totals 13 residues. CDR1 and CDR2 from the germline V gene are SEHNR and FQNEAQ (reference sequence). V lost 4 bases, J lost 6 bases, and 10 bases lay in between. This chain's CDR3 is CASSWGTPNEQFF. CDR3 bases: TGTGCCAGCAGCTGGGGGACACCCAATGAGCAGTTCTTC. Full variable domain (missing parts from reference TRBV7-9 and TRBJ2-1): DTGVSQNPRHKITKRGQNVTFRCDPISEHNRLYWYRQTLGQGPEFLTYFQNEAQLEKSRLLSDRFSAERPKGSFSTLEIQRTEQGDSAMYLCASSWGTPNEQFFGPGTRLTVL.

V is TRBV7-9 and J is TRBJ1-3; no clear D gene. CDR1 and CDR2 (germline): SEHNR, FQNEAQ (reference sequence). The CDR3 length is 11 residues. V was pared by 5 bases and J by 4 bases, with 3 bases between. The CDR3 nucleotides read TGTGCCAGCAGCGGGGGAAACACCATATATTTT. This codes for CASSGGNTIYF.

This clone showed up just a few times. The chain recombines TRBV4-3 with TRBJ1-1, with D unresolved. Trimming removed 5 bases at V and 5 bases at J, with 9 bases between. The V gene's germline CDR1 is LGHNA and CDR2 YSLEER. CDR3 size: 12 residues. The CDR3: CASSDQMTEAFF. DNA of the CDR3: TGCGCCAGCAGCGACCAGATGACTGAAGCTTTCTTT.

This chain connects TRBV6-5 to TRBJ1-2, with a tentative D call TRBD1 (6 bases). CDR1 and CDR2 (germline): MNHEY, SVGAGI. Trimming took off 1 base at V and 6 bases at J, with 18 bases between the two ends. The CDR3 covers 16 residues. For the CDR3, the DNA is TGTGCCAGCAGTTACTTGGGGGGCAGTGGGGCGCATGGCTACACCTTC. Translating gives CASSYLGGSGAHGYTF.

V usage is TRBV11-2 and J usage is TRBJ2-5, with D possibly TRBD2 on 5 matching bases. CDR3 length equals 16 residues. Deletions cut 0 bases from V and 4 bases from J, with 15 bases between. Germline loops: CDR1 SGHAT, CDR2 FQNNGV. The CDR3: CASSLDRAYGGETQYF. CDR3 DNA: TGTGCCAGCAGCTTAGATCGGGCCTACGGAGGAGAGACCCAGTACTTC.